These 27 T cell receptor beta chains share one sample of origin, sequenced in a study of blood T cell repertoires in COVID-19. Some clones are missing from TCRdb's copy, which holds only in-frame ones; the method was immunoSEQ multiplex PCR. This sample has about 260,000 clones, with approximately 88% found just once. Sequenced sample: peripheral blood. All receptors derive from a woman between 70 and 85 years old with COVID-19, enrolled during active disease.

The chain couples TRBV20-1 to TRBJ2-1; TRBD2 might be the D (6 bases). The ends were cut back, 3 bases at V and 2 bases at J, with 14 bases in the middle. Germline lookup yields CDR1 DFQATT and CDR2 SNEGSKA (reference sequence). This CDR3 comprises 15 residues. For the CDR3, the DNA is TGCAGTGCTAGTCCTCGTAGCGGTACCTACAATGAGCAGTTCTTC. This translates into CSASPRSGTYNEQFF.

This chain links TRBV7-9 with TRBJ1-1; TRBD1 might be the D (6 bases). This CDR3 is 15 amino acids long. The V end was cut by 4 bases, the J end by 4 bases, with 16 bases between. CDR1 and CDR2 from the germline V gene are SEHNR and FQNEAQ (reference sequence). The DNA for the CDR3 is TGTGCCAGCAGCTCTCGGCGGGCAGGGGTCACTGAAGCTTTCTTT. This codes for CASSSRRAGVTEAFF.

CDR3 in DNA: TGTGCCAGCAGCGTTCGGGACTCGGGCACCGGGGAGCTGTTTTTT. It translates to CASSVRDSGTGELFF. The chain has TRBV9 and TRBJ2-2; possible D gene TRBD2, 6 bases. Germline CDR1 is SGDLS and CDR2 is YYNGEE. This CDR3 is 15 amino acids long. V lost 2 bases and J 4 bases, leaving 12 bases between the germline ends.

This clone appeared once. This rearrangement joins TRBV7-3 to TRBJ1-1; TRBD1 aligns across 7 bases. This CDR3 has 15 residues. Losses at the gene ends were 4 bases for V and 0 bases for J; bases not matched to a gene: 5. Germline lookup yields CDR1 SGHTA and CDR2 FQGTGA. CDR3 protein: CASSSTGTVNTEAFF. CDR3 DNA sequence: TGTGCCAGCAGCTCAACCGGGACAGTGAACACTGAAGCTTTCTTT.

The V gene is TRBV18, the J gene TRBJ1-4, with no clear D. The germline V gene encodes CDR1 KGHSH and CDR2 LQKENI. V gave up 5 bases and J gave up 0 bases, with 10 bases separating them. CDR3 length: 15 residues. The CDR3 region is CASSVTSTTNEKLFF. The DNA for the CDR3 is TGTGCCAGCTCAGTAACTTCTACAACTAATGAAAAACTGTTTTTT. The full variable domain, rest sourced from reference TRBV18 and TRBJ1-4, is NAGVMQNPRHLVRRRGQEARLRCSPMKGHSHVYWYRQLPEEGLKFMVYLQKENIIDESGMPKERFSAEFPKEGPSILRIQQVVRGDSAAYFCASSVTSTTNEKLFFGSGTQLSVL.

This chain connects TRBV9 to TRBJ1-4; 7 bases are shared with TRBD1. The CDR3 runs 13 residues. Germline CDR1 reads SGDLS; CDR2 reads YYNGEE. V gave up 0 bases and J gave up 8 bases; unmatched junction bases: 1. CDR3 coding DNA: TGTGCCAGCAGCGTAGCACAGGGGGAAAAACTGTTTTTT. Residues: CASSVAQGEKLFF.

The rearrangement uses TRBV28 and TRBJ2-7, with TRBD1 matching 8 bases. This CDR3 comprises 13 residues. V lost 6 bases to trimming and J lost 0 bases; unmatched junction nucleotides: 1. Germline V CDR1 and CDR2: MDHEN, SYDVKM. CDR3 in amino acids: CASRGQASYEQYF. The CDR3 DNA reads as TGTGCCAGCAGGGGACAGGCCTCCTACGAGCAGTACTTC.

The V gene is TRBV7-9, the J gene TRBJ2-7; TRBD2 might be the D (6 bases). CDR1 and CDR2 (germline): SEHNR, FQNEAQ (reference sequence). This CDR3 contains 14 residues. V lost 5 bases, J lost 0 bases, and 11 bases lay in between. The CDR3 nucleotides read TGTGCCAGCAGCCCCACTAGCAACTCCTACGAGCAGTACTTC. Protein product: CASSPTSNSYEQYF.

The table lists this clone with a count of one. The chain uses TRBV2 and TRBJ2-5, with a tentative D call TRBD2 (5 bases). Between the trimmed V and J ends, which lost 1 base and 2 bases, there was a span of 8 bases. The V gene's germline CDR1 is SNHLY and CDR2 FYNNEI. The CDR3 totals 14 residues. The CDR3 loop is CASSEGRAQETQYF. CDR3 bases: TGTGCCAGCAGTGAAGGGCGGGCGCAAGAGACCCAGTACTTC.

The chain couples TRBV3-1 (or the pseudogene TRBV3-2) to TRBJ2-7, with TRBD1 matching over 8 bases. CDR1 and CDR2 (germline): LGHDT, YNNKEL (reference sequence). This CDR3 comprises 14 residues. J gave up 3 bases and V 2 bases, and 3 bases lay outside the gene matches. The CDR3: CASSQSGQGYEQYF. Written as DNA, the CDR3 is TGTGCCAGCAGCCAATCAGGACAGGGCTACGAGCAGTACTTC.

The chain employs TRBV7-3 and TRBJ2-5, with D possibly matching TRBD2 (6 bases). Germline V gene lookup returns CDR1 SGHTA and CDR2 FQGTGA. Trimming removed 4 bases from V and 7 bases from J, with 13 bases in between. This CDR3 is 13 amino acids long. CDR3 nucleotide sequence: TGTGCCAGCAGCTCGACTAGTGGAGGGACCCAGTACTTC. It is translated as CASSSTSGGTQYF.

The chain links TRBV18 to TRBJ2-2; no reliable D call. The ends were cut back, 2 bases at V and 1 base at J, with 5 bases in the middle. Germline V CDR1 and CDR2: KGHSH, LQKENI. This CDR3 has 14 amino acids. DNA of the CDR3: TGTGCCAGCTCACCAGGGCAGAACACCGGGGAGCTGTTTTTT. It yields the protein CASSPGQNTGELFF.

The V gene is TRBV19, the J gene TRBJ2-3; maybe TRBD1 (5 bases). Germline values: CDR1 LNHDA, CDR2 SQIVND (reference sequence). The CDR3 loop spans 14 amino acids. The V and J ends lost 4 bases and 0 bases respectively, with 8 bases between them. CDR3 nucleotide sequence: TGTGCCAGTAGTAGACAGCCTAGCACAGATACGCAGTATTTT. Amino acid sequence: CASSRQPSTDTQYF.

The CDR3 nucleotides are TGTGCCAGCAGCCAAAGACTAGCGGGAGCTTACCAAGAGACCCAGTACTTC. Its protein product is CASSQRLAGAYQETQYF. V is TRBV21-1 and J is TRBJ2-5; TRBD2, the D gene given by the table, was not confirmed from the DNA. TRBV21-1 is deemed a pseudogene. This CDR3 spans 17 amino acids.

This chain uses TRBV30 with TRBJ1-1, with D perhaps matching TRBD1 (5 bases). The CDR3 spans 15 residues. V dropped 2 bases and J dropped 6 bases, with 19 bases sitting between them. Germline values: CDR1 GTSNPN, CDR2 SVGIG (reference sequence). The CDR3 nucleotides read TGTGCCTGGAGTAGACCTCGGACACCCGGCGCTGAAGCTTTCTTT. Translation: CAWSRPRTPGAEAFF.

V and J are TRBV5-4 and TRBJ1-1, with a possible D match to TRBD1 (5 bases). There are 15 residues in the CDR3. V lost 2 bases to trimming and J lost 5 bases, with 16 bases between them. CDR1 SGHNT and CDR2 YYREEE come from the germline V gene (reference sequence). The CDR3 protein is CASSFSLGRSTEAFF. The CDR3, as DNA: TGTGCCAGCAGCTTCTCCTTGGGGCGCAGTACTGAAGCTTTCTTT.

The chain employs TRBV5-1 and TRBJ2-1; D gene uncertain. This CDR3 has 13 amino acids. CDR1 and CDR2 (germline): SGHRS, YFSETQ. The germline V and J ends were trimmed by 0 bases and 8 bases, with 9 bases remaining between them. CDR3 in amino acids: CASSLDLADEQFF. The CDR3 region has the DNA TGCGCCAGCAGCTTGGACCTGGCGGATGAGCAGTTCTTC.

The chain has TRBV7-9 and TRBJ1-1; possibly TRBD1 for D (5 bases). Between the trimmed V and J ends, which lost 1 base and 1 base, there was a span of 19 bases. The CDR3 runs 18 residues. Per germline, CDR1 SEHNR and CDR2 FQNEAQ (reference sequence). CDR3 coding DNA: TGTGCCAGCAGCTTAGAGGGTCTGGTCTGGGGCACGAACACTGAAGCTTTCTTT. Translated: CASSLEGLVWGTNTEAFF.

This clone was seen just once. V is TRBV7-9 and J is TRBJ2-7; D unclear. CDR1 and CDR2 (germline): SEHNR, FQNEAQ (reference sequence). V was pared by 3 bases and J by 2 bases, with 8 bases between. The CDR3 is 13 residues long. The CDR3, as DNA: TGTGCCAGCAGCTTCTCTGGAGCCTACGAGCAGTACTTC. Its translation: CASSFSGAYEQYF.

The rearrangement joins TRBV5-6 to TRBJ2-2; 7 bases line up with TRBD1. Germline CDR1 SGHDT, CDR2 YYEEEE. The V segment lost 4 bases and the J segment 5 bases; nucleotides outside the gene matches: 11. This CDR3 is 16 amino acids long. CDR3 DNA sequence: TGTGCCAGCAGCCCTATGTTTGACAGGGTTACCGGGGAGCTGTTTTTT. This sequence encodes CASSPMFDRVTGELFF.

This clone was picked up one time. CDR3 coding DNA: TGTGCCAGTAGTAGGACTAGCGGGAGTAGTACCGGGGAGCTGTTTTTT. This translates into CASSRTSGSSTGELFF. This rearrangement joins TRBV19 to TRBJ2-2; 13 bases map to TRBD2. Germline loops: CDR1 LNHDA, CDR2 SQIVND (reference sequence). The V segment lost 4 bases and the J segment 5 bases; nucleotides outside the gene matches: 4. The CDR3 runs 16 residues. Full variable domain (missing parts from reference TRBV19 and TRBJ2-2): DGGITQSPKYLFRKEGQNVTLSCEQNLNHDAMYWYRQDPGQGLRLIYYSQIVNDFQKGDIAEGYSVSREKKESFPLTVTSAQKNPTAFYLCASSRTSGSSTGELFFGEGSRLTVL.

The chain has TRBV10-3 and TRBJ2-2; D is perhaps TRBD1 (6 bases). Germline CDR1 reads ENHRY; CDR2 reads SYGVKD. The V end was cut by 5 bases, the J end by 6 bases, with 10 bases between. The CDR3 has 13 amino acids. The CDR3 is CAISLQGPGELFF. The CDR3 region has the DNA TGTGCCATCAGTTTACAGGGACCCGGGGAGCTGTTTTTT.

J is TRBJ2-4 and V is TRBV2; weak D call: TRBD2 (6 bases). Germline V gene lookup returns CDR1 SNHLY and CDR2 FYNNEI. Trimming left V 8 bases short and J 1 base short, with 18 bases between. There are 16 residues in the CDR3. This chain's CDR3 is CASRVIAGLAKNIQYF. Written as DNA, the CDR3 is TGTGCCAGCCGGGTGATTGCGGGGTTGGCCAAAAACATTCAGTACTTC.

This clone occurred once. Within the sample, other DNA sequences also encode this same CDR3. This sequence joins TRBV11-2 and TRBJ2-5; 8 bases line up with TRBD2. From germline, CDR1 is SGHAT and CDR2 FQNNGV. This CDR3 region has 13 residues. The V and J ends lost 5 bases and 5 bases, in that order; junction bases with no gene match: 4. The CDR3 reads CASSPGGAETQYF. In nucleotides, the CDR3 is TGTGCCAGCAGCCCCGGGGGGGCGGAGACCCAGTACTTC.

In DNA, the CDR3 is TGCGCCAGCAGCTTGGCGGGACAGGGGTCTTACGAGCAGTACTTC. It codes for CASSLAGQGSYEQYF. This sequence joins TRBV5-1 and TRBJ2-7; 10 bases are a match to TRBD1. The CDR3 extends over 15 amino acids. J was trimmed by 4 bases and V by 0 bases; bases with no gene match: 4. Germline V gene data show CDR1 as SGHRS and CDR2 as YFSETQ.

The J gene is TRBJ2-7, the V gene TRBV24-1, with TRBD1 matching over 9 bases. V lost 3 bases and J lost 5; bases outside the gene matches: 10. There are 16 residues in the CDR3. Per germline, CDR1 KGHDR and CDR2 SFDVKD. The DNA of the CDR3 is TGTGCCACCAGTGATGCCGCCGGGACAGGGTTCAACGAGCAGTACTTC. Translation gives CATSDAAGTGFNEQYF.

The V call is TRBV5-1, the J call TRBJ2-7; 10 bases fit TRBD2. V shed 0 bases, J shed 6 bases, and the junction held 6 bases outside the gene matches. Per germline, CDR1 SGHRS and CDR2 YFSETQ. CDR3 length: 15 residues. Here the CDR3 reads CASSLELAGSGEQYF. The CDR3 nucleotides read TGCGCCAGCAGCTTGGAACTAGCGGGATCGGGCGAGCAGTACTTC. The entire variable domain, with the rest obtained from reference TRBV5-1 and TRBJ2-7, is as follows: KAGVTQTPRYLIKTRGQQVTLSCSPISGHRSVSWYQQTPGQGLQFLFEYFSETQRNKGNFPGRFSGRQFSNSRSEMNVSTLELGDSALYLCASSLELAGSGEQYFGPGTRLTVT.